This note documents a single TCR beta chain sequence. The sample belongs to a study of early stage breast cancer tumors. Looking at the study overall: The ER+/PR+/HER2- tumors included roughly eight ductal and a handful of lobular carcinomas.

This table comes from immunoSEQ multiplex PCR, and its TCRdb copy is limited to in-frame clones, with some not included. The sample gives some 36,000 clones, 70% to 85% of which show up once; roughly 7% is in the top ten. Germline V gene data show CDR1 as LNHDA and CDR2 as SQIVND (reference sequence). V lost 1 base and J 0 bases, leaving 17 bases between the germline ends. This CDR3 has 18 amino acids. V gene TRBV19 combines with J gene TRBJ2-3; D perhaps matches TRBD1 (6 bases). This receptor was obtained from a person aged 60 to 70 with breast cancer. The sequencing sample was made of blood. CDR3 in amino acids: CASSIGSRGSTSTDTQYF. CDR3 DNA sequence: TGTGCCAGTAGTATAGGGAGCAGGGGATCGACAAGCACAGATACGCAGTATTTT.